This TCR beta chain was documented in a study of response to subunit inactivated influenza vaccine. This clonotype was seen at least ten times. Its specificity is not known. TCRdb used MiXCR to reprocess the RT-PCR reads, holding one entry per CDR3 protein. Of a few hundred thousand distinct CDR3 sequences in the sample, about 11% were seen once. Per germline, CDR1 SNHLY and CDR2 FYNNEI. This CDR3 is 13 amino acids long. Trimming removed 7 bases from V and 2 bases from J; junction bases left unmatched: 2. Study observations and caveats: A suggestion made by the authors is that each seasonal influenza vaccination recruits few new T cells.

The data were also submitted as part of a second study, on T cells expressing NK-cell markers. That study reports: Template switching by 5'RACE with UMIs generated the TCR beta cDNA. It was from sorted CD3+CD56+NKG2C+, CD3+CD56+NKG2C- and CD3+CD56-NKG2C+ T cells that TCR beta repertoires came. The authors restricted sorting to alpha-beta TCR T cells with an anti-gamma-delta TCR antibody in several experiments. In a handful of donors, dominant NKG2C+ clonotypes were roughly 1.0-7.5% of CD8+ T cells.

This clonotype was obtained from a man in his fifties who received an inactivated influenza vaccine. The sequenced sample was PBMCs from blood, obtained on the day of vaccination. The rearrangement links TRBV2 to TRBJ2-3, with TRBD1 identical over 8 bases. This chain's CDR3 is CASNQGATDTQYF. The CDR3, as DNA: TGTGCCAGCAATCAGGGGGCCACAGATACGCAGTATTTT.